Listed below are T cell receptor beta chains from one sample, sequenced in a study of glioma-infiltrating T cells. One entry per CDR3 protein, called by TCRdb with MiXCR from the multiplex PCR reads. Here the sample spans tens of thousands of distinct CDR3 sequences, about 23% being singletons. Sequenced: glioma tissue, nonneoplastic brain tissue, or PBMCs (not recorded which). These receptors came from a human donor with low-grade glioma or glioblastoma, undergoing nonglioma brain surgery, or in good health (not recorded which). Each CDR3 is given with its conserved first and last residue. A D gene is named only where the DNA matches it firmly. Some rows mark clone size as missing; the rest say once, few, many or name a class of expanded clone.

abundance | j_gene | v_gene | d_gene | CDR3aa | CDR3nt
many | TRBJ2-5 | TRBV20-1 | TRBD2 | CSARDSSSGKQETQYF | TGCAGTGCTAGAGATTCGTCTAGCGGGAAACAAGAGACCCAGTACTTC
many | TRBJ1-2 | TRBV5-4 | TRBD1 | CASSPGGTAYGYTF | TGTGCCAGCAGCCCCGGAGGGACAGCATATGGCTACACCTTC
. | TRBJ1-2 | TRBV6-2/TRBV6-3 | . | CASSTGYGYTF | TGTGCCAGCAGCACAGGATATGGCTACACCTTC
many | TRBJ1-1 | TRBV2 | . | CASRDRLANTEAFF | TGTGCCAGCAGGGACCGACTAGCTAACACTGAAGCTTTCTTT
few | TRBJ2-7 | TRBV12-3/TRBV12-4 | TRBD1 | CASRPWTGAYEQYF | TGTGCCAGCCGACCCTGGACAGGGGCCTACGAGCAGTACTTC
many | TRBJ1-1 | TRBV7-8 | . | CASSLGTADTEAFF | TGTGCCAGCAGCTTAGGGACAGCGGACACTGAAGCTTTCTTT
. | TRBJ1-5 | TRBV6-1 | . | CASSETLTGFSNQPQHF | TGTGCCAGCAGTGAAACTTTAACAGGTTTTAGCAATCAGCCCCAGCATTTT
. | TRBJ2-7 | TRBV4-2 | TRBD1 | CASRKGQGTSYEQYF | TGTGCCAGCAGGAAGGGACAGGGGACGTCCTACGAGCAGTACTTC
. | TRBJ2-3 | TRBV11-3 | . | CASLDLVDTQYF | TGTGCCAGCTTAGATCTGGTGGATACGCAGTATTTT
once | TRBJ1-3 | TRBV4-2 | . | CASSPSTSGNTTYF | TGTGCCAGCAGCCCCAGTACATCTGGGAACACCACATATTTT
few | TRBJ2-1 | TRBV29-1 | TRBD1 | CSAKGATGAYNEQFF | TGCAGCGCCAAAGGTGCTACAGGGGCCTACAATGAGCAGTTCTTC
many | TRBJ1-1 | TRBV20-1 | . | CSARRSGDTEAFF | TGCAGTGCTCGCAGGTCAGGGGACACTGAAGCTTTCTTT
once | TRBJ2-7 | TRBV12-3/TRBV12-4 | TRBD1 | CASSSRGQGAEQYF | TGTGCCAGCAGTTCCCGTGGACAGGGAGCCGAGCAGTACTTC
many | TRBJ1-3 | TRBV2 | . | CASSVKYSGNTIYF | TGTGCCAGCAGTGTCAAATACTCTGGAAACACCATATATTTT
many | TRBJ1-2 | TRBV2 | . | CASSEGEPDPYGYTF | TGTGCCAGCAGTGAGGGCGAACCGGATCCCTATGGCTACACCTTC
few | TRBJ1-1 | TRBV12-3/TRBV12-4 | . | CASRLTGVRYTEAFF | TGTGCCAGCAGGCTAACGGGGGTCCGCTACACTGAAGCTTTCTTT